This paragraph covers one T cell receptor (beta chain) sequence. Its specificity is not known. This record belongs to a study of CD8 T cells in ankylosing spondylitis. It was by quantitative 5'-RACE with molecular barcodes that TCR beta libraries were made. Via MiXCR, TCRdb re-called the 5' RACE reads, giving one row per CDR3 protein. The table has about 750,000 distinct CDR3 sequences, under 20% seen once. Broader study findings: Significant enrichment of disease-linked clones was reported in matched ankylosing spondylitis synovial fluid. Ankylosing spondylitis blood appeared to be characterized by a TCR beta motif of eight highly homologous variants.

Deletions cut 2 bases from V and 5 bases from J, with 7 bases between. Germline-derived CDR1 and CDR2 are SGHVS and FQNEAQ. The length of the CDR3 is 13 residues. V is TRBV7-8 and J is TRBJ2-1; D is uncertain. The sample taken for sequencing was blood, either unsorted or a sorted T cell fraction (not recorded which). The sequence came from a male donor with ankylosing spondylitis. The CDR3 nucleotides are TGTGCCAGCAGCTTATCGATGAACAATGAGCAGTTCTTC. This sequence encodes CASSLSMNNEQFF. Supplemented by reference TRBV7-8 and TRBJ2-1, the full variable domain reads GAGVSQSPRYKVAKRGQDVALRCDPISGHVSLFWYQQALGQGPEFLTYFQNEAQLDKSGLPSDRFFAERPEGSVSTLKIQRTQQEDSAVYLCASSLSMNNEQFFGPGTRLTVL.